These T cell receptor beta chains were read from a single sample in a study of beta chain features in type 1 diabetes. TCRdb's table, derived via immunoSEQ multiplex PCR, lists solely in-frame clones and lacks some. The table has 600,000 or so clones, 9.5% to 15% seen once; the top ten hold roughly 0.11%. Specimen: naive CD4+ T cells from blood. The receptor source for this set is a young man with type 1 diabetes. The CDR3 runs from the conserved cysteine through the conserved F or W. Each record gives: V gene, clone size, J gene, D gene, CDR3 DNA, CDR3 protein. D genes are given only for firm matches. For some rows the clone size is stated as once, few or many, or as a class when expanded; others skip it.

V: TRBV28
size: few
J: TRBJ2-1
D: TRBD1
DNA: TGTGCCAGCAGGGCCCCGGGACAGGGCTCCTACAATGAGCAGTTCTTC
CDR3: CASRAPGQGSYNEQFF

V: TRBV19
size: few
J: TRBJ2-5
D: -
DNA: TGTGCCAGTAGTTTTACTGATGGGGAGACCCAGTACTTC
CDR3: CASSFTDGETQYF

V: TRBV29-1
size: few
J: TRBJ1-5
D: -
DNA: TGCAGCGTTGCGTCGGGCCCCAATAGCAATCAGCCCCAGCATTTT
CDR3: CSVASGPNSNQPQHF

V: TRBV29-1
size: -
J: TRBJ2-2
D: TRBD1
DNA: TGCAGCGTTGAGGGGACAGGCACCGGGGAGCTGTTTTTT
CDR3: CSVEGTGTGELFF

V: TRBV19
size: -
J: TRBJ2-5
D: TRBD1
DNA: TGTGCCAGTAGTAGAGGGGACAGGCAAGAGACCCAGTACTTC
CDR3: CASSRGDRQETQYF

V: TRBV9
size: -
J: TRBJ2-7
D: TRBD2
DNA: TGTGCCAGCAGCGTAGAAGGTAGCGGGGGCCCATTCTCCTACGAGCAGTACTTC
CDR3: CASSVEGSGGPFSYEQYF

V: TRBV7-9
size: few
J: TRBJ2-7
D: -
DNA: TGTGCCAGCAGCGATAGGGAATCCTACGAGCAGTACTTC
CDR3: CASSDRESYEQYF

V: TRBV29-1
size: -
J: TRBJ2-7
D: -
DNA: TGCAGCGTTGATGGGGGCGATAGCTCCTACGAGCAGTACTTC
CDR3: CSVDGGDSSYEQYF

V: TRBV28
size: -
J: TRBJ2-3
D: TRBD1
DNA: TGTGCCAGCAGCGCCCGGGGACAGGGGGCAGATACGCAGTATTTT
CDR3: CASSARGQGADTQYF

V: TRBV4-3
size: -
J: TRBJ2-1
D: TRBD1
DNA: TGCGCCAGCAGCCAAGAAGAAGTGGGACAGGGGGCTTGGTCCTACAATGAGCAGTTCTTC
CDR3: CASSQEEVGQGAWSYNEQFF

V: TRBV6-6
size: -
J: TRBJ1-2
D: -
DNA: TGTGCCAGCAGAACACAAGGTCATGGCTACACCTTC
CDR3: CASRTQGHGYTF

V: TRBV6-5
size: -
J: TRBJ2-5
D: -
DNA: TGTGCCAGCAGTTACTCATACAGGAGAGAGACCCAGTACTTC
CDR3: CASSYSYRRETQYF

V: TRBV9
size: -
J: TRBJ2-3
D: -
DNA: TGTGCCAGCAGCGTAGCTGTCGGTACAGATACGCAGTATTTT
CDR3: CASSVAVGTDTQYF